This T cell receptor beta chain appears in the sequencing data of a study of post-analysis software for immune sequencing data. A remark on this clonotype: Its matching antigen is unknown.

Unique molecular identifiers were carried by the TCR beta cDNA libraries. TCRdb analysed the PCR reads with MiXCR anew, one entry per CDR3 protein. The sample lists about 540,000 distinct CDR3 sequences, around 31% seen once, with about 5.6% in the top ten. CDR1 and CDR2 from the germline V gene are SGHRS and YFSETQ. CDR3 length: 11 amino acids. Trimming took 5 bases from V and 5 from J, leaving 5 bases between them. General observations from the study: Compared with controls, patients showed significantly lower normalized Chao1 diversity. Five TRBV segments, including TRBV5-6, TRBV5-1 and TRBV20-1, were more frequent in patients than controls.

Source material: blood. V and J are TRBV5-1 and TRBJ2-1; D not resolved. This clonotype was sampled from a girl under 18 with multiple sclerosis. The CDR3 loop is CASRYNNEQFF. CDR3 DNA sequence: TGCGCCAGCAGGTACAACAATGAGCAGTTCTTC.